This TCR beta chain was identified during a study of T cell repertoires in cytomegalovirus infection. Via MiXCR, TCRdb re-called the reads, giving one row per CDR3 protein. This sample has hundreds of thousands of distinct CDR3 sequences; about 11% occur once, and the top ten carry roughly 10%. This CDR3 has 16 residues. Unmatched junction bases numbered 5, after V lost 5 bases and J lost 1 base. Germline values: CDR1 LNHDA, CDR2 SQIVND (reference sequence). This rearrangement joins TRBV19 to TRBJ2-5, with TRBD2 matching 12 bases. This receptor was identified in a human donor in good health (CMV status not recorded). Some clones in this sample may be carry-over from other donors' samples. Sequencing input: PBMCs. The CDR3 region is CASSFRLAGAQETQYF. CDR3 bases: TGTGCCAGTAGTTTTCGACTAGCGGGGGCCCAAGAGACCCAGTACTTC.